This entry features one T cell receptor (beta chain) sequence. Its matching antigen is unknown. The data derive from a study of cytomegalovirus exposure and HLA in healthy donors. General study points: Earlier results showed most TCR beta V segments being productive about 87% or about 30% of the time.

It was healthy bone marrow donors who served as donors. The PCR employed 60 Vbeta primers together with 13 Jbeta primers. The assay was immunoSEQ multiplex PCR, and TCRdb's table has in-frame clones only and misses some. The sample has roughly 150,000 clones, roughly 79% seen once; the top ten hold 1.7%. Germline CDR1 is SNHLY and CDR2 is FYNNEI. Trimming pared 1 base from V and 5 bases from J, leaving 8 bases between. This CDR3 has 13 residues. The sequenced sample consisted of PBMCs. The chain couples TRBV2 to TRBJ2-5; D unresolved. This TCR came from a woman aged 25 to 39 in good health and CMV-seronegative. In nucleotides, the CDR3 is TGTGCCAGCAGTGAAGGGCCATGGGAGACCCAGTACTTC. It codes for CASSEGPWETQYF.